This TCR beta chain was recovered during a study of shared clonotypes between healthy human individuals. Study overall: Those who served as donors were a couple of women and three men between the ages of 18 and 49. Researchers assigned three CD4 naive, three CD4 memory, two CD8 naive and one CD8 memory plate to each donor.

Deletions cut 2 bases from V and 5 bases from J, with 13 bases between. Germline V gene data show CDR1 as MDHEN and CDR2 as SYDVKM. The CDR3 loop spans 15 amino acids. Study processing details: Owing to the provision of junction-only sequences devoid of quality scores by immunoSEQ, filtering differed. Method: immunoSEQ multiplex PCR; TCRdb's copy keeps in-frame clones and lacks some. That table gives V, J and clone size, and the DNA gave D and trimming. The sample lists about 2.3 million clones, roughly 90% occurring once. This clonotype originated in a man between 18 and 29 years old in good health. Some clones in this sample may be carry-over from other donors' samples. Sample: naive CD4+ T cells from PBMCs. As for subset: CD45RA+ positively selected. V usage is TRBV28 and J usage is TRBJ1-5, with a tentative D call TRBD1 (5 bases). The CDR3 DNA reads as TGTGCCAGCAGTTTAGGGGGTGGAGGTGATCAGCCCCAGCATTTT. Translating it yields CASSLGGGGDQPQHF.